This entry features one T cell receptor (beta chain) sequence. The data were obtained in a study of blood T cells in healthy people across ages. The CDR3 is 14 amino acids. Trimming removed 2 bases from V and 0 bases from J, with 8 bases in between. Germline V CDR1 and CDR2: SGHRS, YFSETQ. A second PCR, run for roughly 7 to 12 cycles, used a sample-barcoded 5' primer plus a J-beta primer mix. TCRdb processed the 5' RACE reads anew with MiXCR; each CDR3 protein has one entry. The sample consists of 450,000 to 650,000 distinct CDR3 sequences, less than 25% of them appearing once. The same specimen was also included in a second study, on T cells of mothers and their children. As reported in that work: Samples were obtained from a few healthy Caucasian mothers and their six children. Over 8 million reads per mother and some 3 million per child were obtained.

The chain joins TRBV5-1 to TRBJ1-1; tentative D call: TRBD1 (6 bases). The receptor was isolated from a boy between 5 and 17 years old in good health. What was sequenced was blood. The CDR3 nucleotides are TGCGCCAGCAGCTTAGACAGGCTGAACACTGAAGCTTTCTTT. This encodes CASSLDRLNTEAFF.